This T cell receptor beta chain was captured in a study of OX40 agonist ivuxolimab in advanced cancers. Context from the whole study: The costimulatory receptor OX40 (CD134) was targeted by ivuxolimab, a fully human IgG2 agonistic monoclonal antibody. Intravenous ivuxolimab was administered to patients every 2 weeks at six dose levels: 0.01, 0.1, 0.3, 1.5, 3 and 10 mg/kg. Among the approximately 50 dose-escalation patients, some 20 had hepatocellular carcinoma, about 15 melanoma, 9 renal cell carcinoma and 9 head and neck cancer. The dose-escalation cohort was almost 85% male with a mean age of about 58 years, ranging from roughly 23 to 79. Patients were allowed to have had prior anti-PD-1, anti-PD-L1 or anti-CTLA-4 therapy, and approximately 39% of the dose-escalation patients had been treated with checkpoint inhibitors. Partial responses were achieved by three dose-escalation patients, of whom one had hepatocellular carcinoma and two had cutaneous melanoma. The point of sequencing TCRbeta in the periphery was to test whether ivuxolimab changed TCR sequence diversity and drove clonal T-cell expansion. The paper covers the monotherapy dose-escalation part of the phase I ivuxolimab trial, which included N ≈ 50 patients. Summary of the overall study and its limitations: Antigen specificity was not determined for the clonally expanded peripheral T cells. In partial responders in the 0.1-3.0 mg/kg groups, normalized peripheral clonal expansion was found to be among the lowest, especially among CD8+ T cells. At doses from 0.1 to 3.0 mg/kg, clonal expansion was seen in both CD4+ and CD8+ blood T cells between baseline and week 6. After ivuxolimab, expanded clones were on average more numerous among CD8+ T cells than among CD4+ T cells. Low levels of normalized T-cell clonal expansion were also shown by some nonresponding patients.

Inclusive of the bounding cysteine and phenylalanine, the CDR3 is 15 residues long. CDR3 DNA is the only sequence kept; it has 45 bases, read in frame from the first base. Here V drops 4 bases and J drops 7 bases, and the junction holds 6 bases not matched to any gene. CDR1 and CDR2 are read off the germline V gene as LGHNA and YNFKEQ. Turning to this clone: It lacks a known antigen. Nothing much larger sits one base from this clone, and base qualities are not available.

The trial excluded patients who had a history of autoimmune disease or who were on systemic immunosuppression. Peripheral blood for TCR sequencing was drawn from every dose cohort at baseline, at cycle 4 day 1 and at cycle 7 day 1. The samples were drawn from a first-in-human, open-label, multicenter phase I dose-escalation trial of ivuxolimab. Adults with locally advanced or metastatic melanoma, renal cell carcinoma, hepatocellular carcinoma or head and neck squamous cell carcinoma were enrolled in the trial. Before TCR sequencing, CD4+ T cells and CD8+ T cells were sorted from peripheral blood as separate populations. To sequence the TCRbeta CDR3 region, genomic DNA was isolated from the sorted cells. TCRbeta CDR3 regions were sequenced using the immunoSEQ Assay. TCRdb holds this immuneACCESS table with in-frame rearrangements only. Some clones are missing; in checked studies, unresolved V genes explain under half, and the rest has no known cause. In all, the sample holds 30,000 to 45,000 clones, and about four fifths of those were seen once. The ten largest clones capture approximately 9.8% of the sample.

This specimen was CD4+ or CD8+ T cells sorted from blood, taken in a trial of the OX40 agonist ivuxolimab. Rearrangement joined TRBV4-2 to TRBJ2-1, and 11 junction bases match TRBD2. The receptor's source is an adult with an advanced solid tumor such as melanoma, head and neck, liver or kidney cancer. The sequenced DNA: TGTGCCAGCAGCCTCACTAGCGGGAGCGGTAATGAGCAGTTCTTC. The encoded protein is CASSLTSGSGNEQFF.